Here is one T cell receptor beta chain with its context. The source of the sample is a study of blood T cell repertoires in COVID-19. On the study more broadly: Samples came from the United States, Italy and Spain, spanning acute and convalescent COVID-19. The analysed material was cDNA or gDNA that came from T cells, B-cell-depleted T cells, or PBMCs.

Study processing details: Estimation of nucleated cell counts relied on the amplification of reference gene primers. Using immunoSEQ multiplex PCR, the repertoire was profiled, and TCRdb retains in-frame clones only, with some absent. The DNA was the basis for D and trimming; V, J and clone size are from that table. The sample records about 80,000 clones, around 78% being singletons. Looked up from germline, CDR1 is SGHRS and CDR2 is YFSETQ. With 0 bases removed from V and 2 bases from J, the gap between germline ends came to 9 bases. The CDR3 length is 15 residues. Specimen: peripheral blood. The receptor's source is a human donor in a cohort sampled during active COVID-19. This rearrangement joins TRBV5-1 to TRBJ1-3; possibly TRBD1 for D (6 bases). The CDR3 region has the DNA TGCGCCAGCAGCTTGGAGGCAGGGGCTGGAAACACCATATATTTT. Translation gives CASSLEAGAGNTIYF. The full variable domain, completed using reference TRBV5-1 and TRBJ1-3, is KAGVTQTPRYLIKTRGQQVTLSCSPISGHRSVSWYQQTPGQGLQFLFEYFSETQRNKGNFPGRFSGRQFSNSRSEMNVSTLELGDSALYLCASSLEAGAGNTIYFGEGSWLTVV.